One sample yielded the 13 T cell receptor beta chains listed below, sequenced in a study of T cell changes during pregnancy in multiple sclerosis. Sequencing used immunoSEQ multiplex PCR; TCRdb keeps in-frame clones, though not all of them. The data hold tens of thousands of clones, with 80% to 95% observed a single time. The source was CD4+ T cells from peripheral blood mononuclear cells, collected after pregnancy. The source is a female donor with multiple sclerosis, enrolled in a pregnancy study.

The rearrangement links TRBV5-1 to TRBJ2-1, with a tentative D call TRBD1 (6 bases). From germline, CDR1 is SGHRS and CDR2 YFSETQ. V lost 1 base and J lost 7, with 15 bases in between. CDR3 length equals 15 residues. CDR3 nucleotide sequence: TGCGCCAGCAGCTTGCAGGGGCCCTCTCTGAATGAGCAGTTCTTC. Translating gives CASSLQGPSLNEQFF.

The CDR3 DNA is TGTGCCAGTAGTCTAGGACTAGCGGCTGGCACAGATACGCAGTATTTT. Protein product: CASSLGLAAGTDTQYF. The chain has TRBV19 and TRBJ2-3, with TRBD2 matching over 10 bases. The germline CDR1 and CDR2 sequences are LNHDA and SQIVND (reference sequence). V shed 5 bases, J shed 1 base, and the junction held 6 bases outside the gene matches. This CDR3 is 16 amino acids long.

The chain uses TRBV28 and TRBJ2-1; 7 positions agree with TRBD2. With 1 base clipped from V and 7 bases from J, the junction kept 1 base outside the gene matches. Germline V gene data show CDR1 as MDHEN and CDR2 as SYDVKM. This CDR3 spans 13 amino acids. The CDR3 is CASSLLGGNEQFF. The CDR3 DNA sequence: TGTGCCAGCAGTTTATTGGGGGGGAATGAGCAGTTCTTC.

The chain has TRBV15 and TRBJ1-3, with 9 bases that match TRBD1. J was trimmed by 0 bases and V by 1 base; bases with no gene match: 7. This CDR3 is built from 18 residues. The germline CDR1 and CDR2 sequences are LNHNV and YYDKDF (reference sequence). The CDR3 DNA is TGTGCCACCAGCAGAGTACAGGGGGCGAGGGACTCTGGAAACACCATATATTTT. Its translation is CATSRVQGARDSGNTIYF.

J is TRBJ2-7 and V is TRBV5-1; D remains unclear. Trimming shortened V by 3 bases and J by 2 bases, and 6 bases separated the two germline ends. This CDR3 region has 12 residues. From germline, CDR1 is SGHRS and CDR2 YFSETQ. In DNA, the CDR3 is TGCGCCAGCAGCTCTCCCGCCTACGAGCAGTACTTC. It translates to CASSSPAYEQYF.

This clone is labeled as medium-sized. The genes are TRBV5-1 and TRBJ2-2; weak D call: TRBD2 (6 bases). Trimming removed 5 bases at V and 8 bases at J, with 19 bases between. Per the germline V gene, CDR1 is SGHRS and CDR2 is YFSETQ. The CDR3 sequence is 15 residues long. CDR3 amino acids: CASRSGGESTGELFF. The CDR3 region has the DNA TGCGCCAGCAGGTCTGGCGGGGAGAGCACTGGGGAGCTGTTTTTT.

The count of this clone is one. The rearrangement links TRBV13 to TRBJ2-7, with D perhaps TRBD1 (6 bases). Germline V gives CDR1 PRHDT, CDR2 FYEKMQ (reference sequence). V was pared by 2 bases and J by 1 base, with 9 bases between. The CDR3 is 14 amino acids. The CDR3 DNA sequence: TGTGCCAGCAGCTTATTAGGGGGTTCCTACGAGCAGTACTTC. This codes for CASSLLGGSYEQYF. The variable domain in full, with the rest retrieved from reference TRBV13 and TRBJ2-7, is AAGVIQSPRHLIKEKRETATLKCYPIPRHDTVYWYQQGPGQDPQFLISFYEKMQSDKGSIPDRFSAQQFSDYHSELNMSSLELGDSALYFCASSLLGGSYEQYFGPGTRLTVT.

CDR3 coding DNA: TGTGCCACCTACGGGATAACCAAAAACATTCAGTACTTC. Translation gives CATYGITKNIQYF. The chain is built from TRBV27 and TRBJ2-4; TRBD2 might be the D (5 bases). This CDR3 has 13 residues. Germline V gene lookup returns CDR1 MNHEY and CDR2 SMNVEV (reference sequence). Deletions cut 10 bases from V and 2 bases from J, with 12 bases between.

The rearrangement joins TRBV14 to TRBJ2-2; 7 bases align to TRBD2. CDR3 length equals 14 residues. Unmatched junction bases numbered 10, after V lost 8 bases and J lost 7 bases. Germline loops: CDR1 SGHDN, CDR2 FVKESK. The CDR3 loop is CASAKAGVLGELFF. CDR3 nucleotide sequence: TGTGCCAGCGCAAAGGCGGGAGTGCTCGGGGAGCTGTTTTTT. Filled out from reference TRBV14 and TRBJ2-2, the complete variable domain reads EAGVTQFPSHSVIEKGQTVTLRCDPISGHDNLYWYRRVMGKEIKFLLHFVKESKQDESGMPNNRFLAERTGGTYSTLKVQPAELEDSGVYFCASAKAGVLGELFFGEGSRLTVL.

This chain joins TRBV30 and TRBJ1-4; D perhaps matches TRBD1 (6 bases). Trimming left V 0 bases short and J 6 bases short, with 11 bases between. The CDR3 covers 14 residues. Germline CDR1 is GTSNPN and CDR2 is SVGIG (reference sequence). DNA of the CDR3: TGTGCCTGGAGTGTAGGGAAGGGGGATGAAAAACTGTTTTTT. Amino acid sequence: CAWSVGKGDEKLFF.

The V gene is TRBV4-3, the J gene TRBJ2-3, with D maybe TRBD2 (6 bases). Germline V gene sequence: CDR1 LGHNA, CDR2 YSLEER. The CDR3 is made up of 16 amino acids. With 1 base removed from V and 0 bases from J, the gap between germline ends came to 11 bases. CDR3 residues: CASSQGTGTSTDTQYF. The CDR3 DNA follows: TGCGCCAGCAGCCAAGGTACCGGGACTAGCACAGATACGCAGTATTTT.

The chain joins TRBV5-4 to TRBJ1-1, with 9 bases matching TRBD1. V gave up 3 bases and J gave up 8 bases; unmatched junction bases: 8. The germline CDR1 and CDR2 sequences are SGHNT and YYREEE (reference sequence). This CDR3 region has 14 residues. The CDR3 DNA reads TGTGCCAGCAGCTCCCGGGACAGGGTGTCCGAAGCTTTCTTT. This translates into CASSSRDRVSEAFF.

The chain is built from TRBV9 and TRBJ2-2; D ambiguous. Germline V gene lookup returns CDR1 SGDLS and CDR2 YYNGEE. This CDR3 contains 14 residues. Deletions cut 6 bases from V and 1 base from J, with 10 bases between. Here the CDR3 reads CASTIALNTGELFF. In DNA, the CDR3 is TGTGCCAGCACCATAGCACTGAACACCGGGGAGCTGTTTTTT. Complete variable domain (other parts from reference TRBV9 and TRBJ2-2): DSGVTQTPKHLITATGQRVTLRCSPRSGDLSVYWYQQSLDQGLQFLIQYYNGEERAKGNILERFSAQQFPDLHSELNLSSLELGDSALYFCASTIALNTGELFFGEGSRLTVL.